The entry that follows covers one T cell receptor (beta chain) sequence. Its antigen remains unknown. The PCR had 60 Vbeta and 13 Jbeta primers. Using immunoSEQ multiplex PCR, the repertoire was profiled, and TCRdb retains in-frame clones only, with some absent. The sample lists hundreds of thousands of clones, over 60% occurring once. These data are taken from a study of cytomegalovirus exposure and HLA in healthy donors. The study's findings and limits: It was taken for granted in presence/absence analyses that sequencing depth across donors was roughly uniform. Analysis was carried out at a later point, and it linked a missense DCLRE1C variant to TCR beta V- and J-gene trimming. Later analysis showed most CMV-associated TCR beta chains appearing HLA-restricted.

Sequenced sample: PBMCs. The source is a male donor in good health and CMV-seronegative.

In DNA form, the CDR3 reads TGTGCCAGCAGCTCCACAGGGGGAGGCTACACCTTC. Protein: CASSSTGGGYTF. The V gene is TRBV5-4, the J gene TRBJ1-2, with TRBD1 matching 8 bases. The germline V gene has CDR1 SGHNT and CDR2 YYREEE (reference sequence). CDR3 length: 12 residues. V was pared by 3 bases and J by 8 bases, with 3 bases of the junction left unmatched.